These T cell receptor beta chains were read from a single sample in a study of CD8+ T cells in alopecia areata. Using immunoSEQ multiplex PCR, the repertoire was profiled, and TCRdb retains in-frame clones only, with some absent. The sample lists about 200,000 clones, around 60% occurring once. Sequenced material: CD4+ T cells sorted from blood, taken at week 4, from a patient treated with tofacitinib. The source of these receptors is a human donor with alopecia areata. The CDR3 runs from the conserved cysteine through the conserved F or W. D genes are given only for firm matches. The size field is filled for only some rows; it gives once, few, many or a size class.

D gene | clone size | J gene | V gene | CDR3 DNA | CDR3 protein
TRBD1 | - | TRBJ1-1 | TRBV29-1 | TGCAGCGTCGACAGGGTTGGGTCTGAAGCTTTCTTT | CSVDRVGSEAFF
- | - | TRBJ1-2 | TRBV7-9 | TGTGCCAGCAGCTTAATCGGTCCCCCTTATGGCTACACCTTC | CASSLIGPPYGYTF
- | - | TRBJ2-3 | TRBV27 | TGTGCCAGCAGCAGGGGACTACCGATAAGCACAGATACGCAGTATTTT | CASSRGLPISTDTQYF
- | few | TRBJ1-5 | TRBV7-2 | TGTGCCAGCAGCTTAGTCGAGAATCAGCCCCAGCATTTT | CASSLVENQPQHF
- | once | TRBJ1-2 | TRBV30 | TGTGCCTGGAGTGCGTCACCCCCCAACTATGGCTACACCTTC | CAWSASPPNYGYTF
- | - | TRBJ2-7 | TRBV2 | TGTGCCAGCACGGACGTGACGGGACGGTTCTACGAGCAGTACTTC | CASTDVTGRFYEQYF
- | - | TRBJ2-5 | TRBV30 | TGTGCCTGGAGTCCAGGGACGGCGGGGGAGACCCAGTACTTC | CAWSPGTAGETQYF
- | - | TRBJ1-2 | TRBV6-5 | TGTGCCAGCAGTCACGGGACGAACTATGGCTACACCTTC | CASSHGTNYGYTF
- | once | TRBJ1-1 | TRBV27 | TGTGCCAGCAGTCGGTTCCCAGGGTTCACTGAAGCTTTCTTT | CASSRFPGFTEAFF
- | - | TRBJ2-5 | TRBV7-9 | TGTGCCAGCAGCCCGACCCCACGTAGGTCCGTTCAAGAGACCCAGTACTTC | CASSPTPRRSVQETQYF
- | - | TRBJ1-1 | TRBV5-1 | TGCGCCAGCAGCTTGGAGGCGATGAACACTGAAGCTTTCTTT | CASSLEAMNTEAFF
- | few | TRBJ1-2 | TRBV29-1 | TGCAGCGTTGGGGGTAACTATGGCTACACCTTC | CSVGGNYGYTF
- | - | TRBJ2-7 | TRBV30 | TGTGCCTGGAAGGAACGGGCCTACGAGCAGTACTTC | CAWKERAYEQYF
- | once | TRBJ1-5 | TRBV27 | TGTGCCAGCAGTTTATCGAATACTACCCCACAGCATTTT | CASSLSNTTPQHF
- | - | TRBJ1-5 | TRBV30 | TGTGCCTGGAGTGGAACAGGTTATCAGCCCCAGCATTTT | CAWSGTGYQPQHF
TRBD1 | few | TRBJ2-4 | TRBV28 | TGTGCCAGCAGTAAAACAGGGGTGAACATTCAGTACTTC | CASSKTGVNIQYF
- | - | TRBJ1-1 | TRBV6-6 | TGTGCCAGCAGTTACTTTCATGGTGTCTCTGAAGCTTTCTTT | CASSYFHGVSEAFF
TRBD1 | - | TRBJ1-2 | TRBV7-9 | TGTGCCAGCAGCTGGACAGGGCGGCACTATGGCTACACCTTC | CASSWTGRHYGYTF
- | few | TRBJ2-7 | TRBV6-6 | TGTGCCAGCAGCCCGCCCGGCGGGCTCTACGAGCAGTACTTC | CASSPPGGLYEQYF
- | - | TRBJ2-3 | TRBV5-1 | TGCGCCAGCAGCGGGGAGGACGGTTTTACAGATACGCAGTATTTT | CASSGEDGFTDTQYF
TRBD1 | - | TRBJ1-2 | TRBV2 | TGTGCCAGGAGGGACAGGGGCCCTTCGGGCTACACCTTC | CARRDRGPSGYTF
- | once | TRBJ2-3 | TRBV30 | TGTGCCTGGAGGAACAGGGTGAGCACAGATACGCAGTATTTT | CAWRNRVSTDTQYF
- | few | TRBJ2-7 | TRBV5-1 | TGCGCCAGCTCCCCGGGACACGTAGACGGAGACTACGAGCAGTACTTC | CASSPGHVDGDYEQYF
- | - | TRBJ2-7 | TRBV30 | TGTGCCTGGAGTGTACCTTACAGGGCCCTCTACGAGCAGTACTTC | CAWSVPYRALYEQYF
- | - | TRBJ2-6 | TRBV7-9 | TGTGCCAGCACCGCCTCTGGGGCCAACGTCCTGACTTTC | CASTASGANVLTF
- | - | TRBJ1-1 | TRBV14 | TGTGCCAGCAGCCAATCGGGACCTAACCGCTTCTTT | CASSQSGPNRFF
- | - | TRBJ2-7 | TRBV5-1 | TGCGCCAGCAGCTTGGCCCTAGGGAGTCCCTACGAGCAGTACTTC | CASSLALGSPYEQYF
- | - | TRBJ2-2 | TRBV4-1 | TGCGCCAGCAGCCAAGATCGCCAGTCGAACACCGGGGAGCTGTTTTTT | CASSQDRQSNTGELFF
- | - | TRBJ1-1 | TRBV30 | TGTGCCTGGAGTGTACTCAGGAGGACTGAAGCTTTCTTT | CAWSVLRRTEAFF
- | - | TRBJ1-5 | TRBV30 | TGTGCCTGGAGTGCCAAGGGGGGTCAGCCCCAGCATTTT | CAWSAKGGQPQHF
- | - | TRBJ2-7 | TRBV7-2 | TGTGCCAGCAGCTTCCAGGCCGTGACAACCTACGAGCAGTACTTC | CASSFQAVTTYEQYF
- | few | TRBJ2-5 | TRBV6-5 | TGTGCCAGCAGTGGACAGCAAGAGACCCAGTACTTC | CASSGQQETQYF
- | - | TRBJ2-4 | TRBV29-1 | TGCAGCGTTGGTGTTTTGGCCAAAAACATTCAGTACTTC | CSVGVLAKNIQYF
TRBD1 | - | TRBJ1-5 | TRBV10-3 | TGTGCCATCAGTGAGCATGGGACAGGCCAACAGCCCCAGCATTTT | CAISEHGTGQQPQHF
TRBD1 | - | TRBJ1-1 | TRBV29-1 | TGCAGCGTTGTCCAGCTGACAGGGACCCTGAACACTGAAGCTTTCTTT | CSVVQLTGTLNTEAFF
- | - | TRBJ1-5 | TRBV28 | TGTGCCAGCACATCCCTTTTAGCCAGCAGGTCAGAAAATCAGCCCCAGCATTTT | CASTSLLASRSENQPQHF
- | - | TRBJ1-1 | TRBV15 | TGTGCCACCAGCAGAGACGGACCTCCGACTGAAGCTTTCTTT | CATSRDGPPTEAFF
- | - | TRBJ1-1 | TRBV6-5 | TGTGCCAGCAGTTTCCAGGAGAACACTGAAGCTTTCTTT | CASSFQENTEAFF
- | - | TRBJ1-3 | TRBV29-1 | TGCAGCGGGGCGGATATCTCTGGAAACACCATATATTTT | CSGADISGNTIYF
TRBD1 | once | TRBJ1-2 | TRBV28 | TGTGCCAGCAGTATCCCCGGACAGGGGATGAATGGCTACACCTTC | CASSIPGQGMNGYTF
TRBD1 | - | TRBJ1-6 | TRBV10-3 | TGTGCCATCAGTTTGGGACAGCTGGTGAATTCACCCCTCCACTTT | CAISLGQLVNSPLHF
- | - | TRBJ2-1 | TRBV9 | TGTGCCAGCAGCCCCCAGGGTTGGCTGGATGAGCAGTTCTTC | CASSPQGWLDEQFF
- | few | TRBJ1-2 | TRBV28 | TGTGCCAGCAGACCCCTTGGCGTATCCCACTATGGCTACACCTTC | CASRPLGVSHYGYTF
TRBD1 | - | TRBJ2-5 | TRBV25-1 | TGTGCCAGCAGTGAAGAGGACAGGGTAGAGACCCAGTACTTC | CASSEEDRVETQYF
TRBD2 | - | TRBJ2-7 | TRBV5-6 | TGTGCCAGCAGCCCCGGGACTAGCGGGGGCTCCTACGAGCAGTACTTC | CASSPGTSGGSYEQYF
TRBD2 | - | TRBJ2-5 | TRBV10-3 | TGTGCCATCAGTGGGTACGCGGGAGGTATGCAAGAGACCCAGTACTTC | CAISGYAGGMQETQYF
- | few | TRBJ2-1 | TRBV19 | TGTGCCAGTAGCTCCACGGGCAGGAATGAGCAGTTCTTC | CASSSTGRNEQFF
- | - | TRBJ1-1 | TRBV29-1 | TGCAGCGTTGTCCCCTTTGCTGTGAACACTGAAGCTTTCTTT | CSVVPFAVNTEAFF